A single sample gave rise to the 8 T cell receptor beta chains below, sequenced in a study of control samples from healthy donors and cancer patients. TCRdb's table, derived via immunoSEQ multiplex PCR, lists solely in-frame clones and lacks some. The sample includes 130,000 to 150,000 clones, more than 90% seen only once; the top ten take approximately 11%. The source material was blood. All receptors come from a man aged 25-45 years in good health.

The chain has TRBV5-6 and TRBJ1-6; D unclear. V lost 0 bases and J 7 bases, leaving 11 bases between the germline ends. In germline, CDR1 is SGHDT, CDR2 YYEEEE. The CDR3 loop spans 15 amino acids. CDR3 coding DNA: TGTGCCAGCAGCTTGGGGCTGGAAGTAAATTCACCCCTCCACTTT. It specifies CASSLGLEVNSPLHF.

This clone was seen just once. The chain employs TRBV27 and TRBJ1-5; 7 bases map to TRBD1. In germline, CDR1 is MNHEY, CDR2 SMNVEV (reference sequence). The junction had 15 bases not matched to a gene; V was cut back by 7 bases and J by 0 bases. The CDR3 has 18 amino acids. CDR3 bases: TGTGCCAGCAACCCCACTGGCCCGGGACAGCATAGCAATCAGCCCCAGCATTTT. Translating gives CASNPTGPGQHSNQPQHF.

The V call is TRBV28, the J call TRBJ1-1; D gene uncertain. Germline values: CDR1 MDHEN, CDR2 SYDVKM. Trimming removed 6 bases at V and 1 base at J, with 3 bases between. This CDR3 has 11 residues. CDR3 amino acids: CASRKNTEAFF. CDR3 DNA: TGTGCCAGCAGAAAGAACACTGAAGCTTTCTTT.

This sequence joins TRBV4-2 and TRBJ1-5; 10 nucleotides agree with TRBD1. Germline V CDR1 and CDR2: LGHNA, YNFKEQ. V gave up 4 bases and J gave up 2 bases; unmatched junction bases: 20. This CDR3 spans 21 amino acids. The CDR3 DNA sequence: TGTGCCAGCAGCCTTAAACCGGGACAGGGGTCACGGGAGTATGGCAATCAGCCCCAGCATTTT. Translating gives CASSLKPGQGSREYGNQPQHF.

The CDR3 reads CASSSPAIRAYEQYF. The CDR3 region has the DNA TGTGCCAGCAGCTCGCCCGCGATTAGAGCGTACGAGCAGTACTTC. This sequence joins TRBV7-2 and TRBJ2-7; D not certain. Germline CDR1 reads SGHTA; CDR2 reads FQGNSA. CDR3 size: 15 residues. With 4 bases removed from V and 4 bases from J, the gap between germline ends came to 17 bases.

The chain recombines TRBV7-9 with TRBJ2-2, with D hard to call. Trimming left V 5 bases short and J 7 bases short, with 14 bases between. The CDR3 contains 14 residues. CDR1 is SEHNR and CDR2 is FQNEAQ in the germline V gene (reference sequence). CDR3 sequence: CASSRLFGVGELFF. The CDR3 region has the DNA TGTGCCAGCAGCCGACTCTTCGGAGTCGGGGAGCTGTTTTTT.

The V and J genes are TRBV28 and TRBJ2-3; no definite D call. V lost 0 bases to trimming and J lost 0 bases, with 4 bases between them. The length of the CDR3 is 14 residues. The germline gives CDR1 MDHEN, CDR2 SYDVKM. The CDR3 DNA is TGTGCCAGCAGTTTATGGGGTAGCACAGATACGCAGTATTTT. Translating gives CASSLWGSTDTQYF.

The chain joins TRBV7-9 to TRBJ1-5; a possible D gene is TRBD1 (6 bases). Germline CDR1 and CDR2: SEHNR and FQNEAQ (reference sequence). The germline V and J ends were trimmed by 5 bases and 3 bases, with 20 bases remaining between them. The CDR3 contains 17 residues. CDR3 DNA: TGTGCCAGCAGCCAGGCGGGGATGGACAGCCTCAATCAGCCCCAGCATTTT. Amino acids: CASSQAGMDSLNQPQHF.